This T cell receptor beta chain is drawn from a study of identical twins. The V gene's germline CDR1 is MDHEN and CDR2 SYDVKM. The CDR3 runs to 15 residues. The germline V and J ends were trimmed by 7 bases and 0 bases, with 13 bases remaining between them. One entry per CDR3 protein, called by TCRdb with MiXCR from the 5' RACE reads. The sample lists 1.5 million to 2 million distinct CDR3 sequences; around 29% were seen once. What was sequenced was cord blood. V and J are TRBV28 and TRBJ1-5; maybe TRBD1 (5 bases). This clonotype originated in a newborn girl in good health. CDR3 sequence: CASIRDFYSNQPQHF. The CDR3 DNA reads as TGTGCCAGCATCAGGGACTTTTATAGCAATCAGCCCCAGCATTTT.